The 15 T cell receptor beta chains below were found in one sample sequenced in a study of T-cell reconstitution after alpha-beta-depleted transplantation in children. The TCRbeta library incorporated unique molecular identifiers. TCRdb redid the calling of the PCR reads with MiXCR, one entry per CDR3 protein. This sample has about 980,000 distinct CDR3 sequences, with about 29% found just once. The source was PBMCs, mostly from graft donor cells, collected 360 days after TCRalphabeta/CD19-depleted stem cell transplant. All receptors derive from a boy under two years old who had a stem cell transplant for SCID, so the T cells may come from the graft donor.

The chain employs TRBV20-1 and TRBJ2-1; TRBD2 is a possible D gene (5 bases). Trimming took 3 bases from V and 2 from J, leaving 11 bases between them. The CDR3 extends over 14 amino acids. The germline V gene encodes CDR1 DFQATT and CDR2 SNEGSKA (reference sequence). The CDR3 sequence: CSARRDGPYNEQFF. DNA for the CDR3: TGCAGTGCTAGGAGGGATGGCCCCTACAATGAGCAGTTCTTC.

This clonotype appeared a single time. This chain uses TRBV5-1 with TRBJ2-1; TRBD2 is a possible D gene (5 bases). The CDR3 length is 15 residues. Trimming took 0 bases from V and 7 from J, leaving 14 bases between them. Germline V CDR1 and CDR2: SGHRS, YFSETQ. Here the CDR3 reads CASSLVRGIRNEQFF. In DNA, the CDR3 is TGCGCCAGCAGCTTGGTGAGAGGGATTAGGAATGAGCAGTTCTTC.

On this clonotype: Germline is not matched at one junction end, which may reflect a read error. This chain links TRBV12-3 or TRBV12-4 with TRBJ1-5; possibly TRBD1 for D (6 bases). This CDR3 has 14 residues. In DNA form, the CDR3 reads TGTGCCAGCAGCTACGGACAGCTCAATCAGCCTCAGCATTTT. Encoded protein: CASSYGQLNQPQHF.

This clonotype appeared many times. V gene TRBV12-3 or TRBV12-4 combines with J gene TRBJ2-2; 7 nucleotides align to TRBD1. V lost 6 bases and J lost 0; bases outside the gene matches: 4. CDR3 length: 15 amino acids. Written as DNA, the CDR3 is TGTGCCAGCAGCAAAGGGGGCTCGAACACCGGGGAGCTGTTTTTT. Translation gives CASSKGGSNTGELFF.

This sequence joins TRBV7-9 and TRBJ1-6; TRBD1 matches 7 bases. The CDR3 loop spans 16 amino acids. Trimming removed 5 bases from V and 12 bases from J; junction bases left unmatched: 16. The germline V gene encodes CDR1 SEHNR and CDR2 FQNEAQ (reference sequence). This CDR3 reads CASSPPLRGGWGPLHF. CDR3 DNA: TGTGCCAGCAGCCCTCCCCTTAGAGGGGGCTGGGGACCCCTCCACTTT.

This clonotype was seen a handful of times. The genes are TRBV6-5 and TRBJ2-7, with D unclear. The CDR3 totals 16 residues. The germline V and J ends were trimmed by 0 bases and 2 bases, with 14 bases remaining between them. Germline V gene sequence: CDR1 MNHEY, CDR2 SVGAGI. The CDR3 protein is CASSYSNQDPTYEQYF. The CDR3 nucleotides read TGTGCCAGCAGTTACTCGAATCAGGACCCCACCTACGAGCAGTACTTC.

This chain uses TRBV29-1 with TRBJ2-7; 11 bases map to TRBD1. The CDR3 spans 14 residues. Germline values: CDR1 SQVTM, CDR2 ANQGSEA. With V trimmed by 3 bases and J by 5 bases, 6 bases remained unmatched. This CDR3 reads CSVERGQGADEQYF. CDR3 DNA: TGCAGCGTTGAGCGCGGACAGGGGGCAGACGAGCAGTACTTC.

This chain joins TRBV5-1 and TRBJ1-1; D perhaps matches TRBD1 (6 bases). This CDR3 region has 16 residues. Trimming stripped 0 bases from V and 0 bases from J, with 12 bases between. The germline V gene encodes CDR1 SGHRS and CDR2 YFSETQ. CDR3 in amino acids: CASSLGVDSLNTEAFF. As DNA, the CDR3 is TGCGCCAGCAGCTTGGGGGTGGACAGCTTGAACACTGAAGCTTTCTTT.

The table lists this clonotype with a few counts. The CDR3 here is CASSQDLMYEKLFF. For the CDR3, the DNA is TGCGCCAGCAGCCAAGATCTAATGTATGAAAAACTGTTTTTT. J is TRBJ1-4 and V is TRBV4-3; D unclear. The CDR3 consists of 14 residues. The germline gives CDR1 LGHNA, CDR2 YSLEER. Trimming shortened V by 0 bases and J by 6 bases, and 8 bases separated the two germline ends.

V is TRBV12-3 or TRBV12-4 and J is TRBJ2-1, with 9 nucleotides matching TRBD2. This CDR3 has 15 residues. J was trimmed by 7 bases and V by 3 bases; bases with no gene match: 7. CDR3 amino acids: CASSFRAGGGNEQFF. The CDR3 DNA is TGTGCCAGCAGTTTTAGAGCGGGGGGTGGGAATGAGCAGTTCTTC.

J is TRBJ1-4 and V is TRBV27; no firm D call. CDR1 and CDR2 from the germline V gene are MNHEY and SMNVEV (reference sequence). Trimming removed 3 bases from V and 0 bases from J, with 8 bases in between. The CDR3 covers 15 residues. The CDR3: CASSFGRPTNEKLFF. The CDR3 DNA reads TGTGCCAGCAGTTTCGGACGGCCAACTAATGAAAAACTGTTTTTT.

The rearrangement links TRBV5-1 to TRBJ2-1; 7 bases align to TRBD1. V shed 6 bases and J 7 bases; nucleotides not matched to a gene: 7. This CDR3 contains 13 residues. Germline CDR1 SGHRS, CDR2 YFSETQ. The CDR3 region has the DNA TGCGCCAGCACCGTACAACAGGGGAATGAGCAGTTCTTC. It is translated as CASTVQQGNEQFF.

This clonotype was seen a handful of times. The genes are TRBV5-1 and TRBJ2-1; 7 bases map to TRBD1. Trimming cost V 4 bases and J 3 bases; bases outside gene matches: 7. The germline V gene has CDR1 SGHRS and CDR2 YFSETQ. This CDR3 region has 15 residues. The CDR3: CASSPDRIFYNEQFF. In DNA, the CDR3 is TGCGCCAGCAGCCCGGACAGGATCTTCTACAATGAGCAGTTCTTC. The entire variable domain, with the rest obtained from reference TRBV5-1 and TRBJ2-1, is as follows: KAGVTQTPRYLIKTRGQQVTLSCSPISGHRSVSWYQQTPGQGLQFLFEYFSETQRNKGNFPGRFSGRQFSNSRSEMNVSTLELGDSALYLCASSPDRIFYNEQFFGPGTRLTVL.

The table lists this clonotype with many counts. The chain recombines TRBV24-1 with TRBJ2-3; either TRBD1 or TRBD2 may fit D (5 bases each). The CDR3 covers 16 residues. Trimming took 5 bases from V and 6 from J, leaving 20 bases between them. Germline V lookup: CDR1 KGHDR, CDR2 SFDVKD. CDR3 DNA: TGTGCCACCAGTGTTGACACAGGTTCGGGGCATGATACGCAGTATTTT. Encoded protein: CATSVDTGSGHDTQYF.

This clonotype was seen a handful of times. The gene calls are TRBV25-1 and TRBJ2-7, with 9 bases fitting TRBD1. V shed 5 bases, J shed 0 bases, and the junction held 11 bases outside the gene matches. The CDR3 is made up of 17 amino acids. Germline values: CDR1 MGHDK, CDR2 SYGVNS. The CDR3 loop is CASSTPRTGVISYEQYF. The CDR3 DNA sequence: TGTGCCAGCAGTACTCCGAGGACAGGGGTTATCTCCTACGAGCAGTACTTC.